The 32 T cell receptor beta chains given below trace back to one sample, sequenced in a study of blood T cell repertoires in COVID-19. The assay was immunoSEQ multiplex PCR, and TCRdb's table has in-frame clones only and misses some. The sample yields approximately 290,000 clones, over 75% seen once. Material for sequencing was PBMCs or T cells enriched from blood (not recorded which). These receptor sequences come from a woman aged 25 to 45 who had recovered from COVID-19.

The chain carries TRBV7-9 and TRBJ2-4; 7 positions match TRBD2. CDR3 length equals 19 residues. The V gene end was trimmed by 8 bases and the J gene end by 0 bases; junction bases not matched to a gene: 19. CDR1 and CDR2 (germline): SEHNR, FQNEAQ (reference sequence). For the CDR3, the DNA is TGTGCCAGCTACACAGTAACGAGCGGGACCCTTGTAGCCAAAAACATTCAGTACTTC. Residues: CASYTVTSGTLVAKNIQYF.

Only one count was recorded for this clone. This chain links TRBV27 with TRBJ1-6; D call uncertain. The germline gives CDR1 MNHEY, CDR2 SMNVEV (reference sequence). Trimming shortened V by 6 bases and J by 7 bases, and 10 bases separated the two germline ends. CDR3 size: 13 residues. The CDR3 spells CASRDGRNSPLHF. CDR3 sequence (DNA): TGTGCCAGCAGGGACGGGAGAAATTCACCCCTCCACTTT.

The CDR3, as DNA: TGTGCCACCAGTGATTTGGGGACAGACCCCACCGGGGAGCTGTTTTTT. Residues: CATSDLGTDPTGELFF. The chain is built from TRBV24-1 and TRBJ2-2, with 7 bases identical to TRBD1. Germline assignment: CDR1 KGHDR and CDR2 SFDVKD. This CDR3 spans 16 amino acids. V trimming: 0 bases; J trimming: 4 bases; junction bases outside the gene matches: 4.

The chain combines TRBV6-2 or TRBV6-3 with TRBJ2-2; TRBD2 matches at 8 bases. CDR3 length: 15 amino acids. Germline CDR1 and CDR2: MNHEY and SVGEGT. J lost 1 base, V lost 4 bases, and 2 bases had no gene match. The CDR3 loop is CASSLAGLNTGELFF. DNA of the CDR3: TGTGCCAGCAGTTTAGCGGGATTGAACACCGGGGAGCTGTTTTTT.

This clone was observed once. This CDR3 reads CASSYWKSSSGANVLTF. CDR3 nucleotides: TGTGCCAGCAGTTACTGGAAGTCTAGCTCTGGGGCCAACGTCCTGACTTTC. The V and J genes are TRBV6-2 or TRBV6-3 and TRBJ2-6; D is ambiguous. The CDR3 is 17 amino acids. From germline, CDR1 is MNHEY and CDR2 SVGEGT. V lost 1 base and J 0 bases, leaving 10 bases between the germline ends.

The CDR3 region has the DNA TGTGCCAGCAGCGTAGTTCTAGCGGGGGCCAATGAGCAGTTCTTC. Amino acids: CASSVVLAGANEQFF. V gene TRBV9 combines with J gene TRBJ2-1, with 10 nucleotides matching TRBD2. V lost 0 bases and J lost 6; bases outside the gene matches: 3. CDR1 and CDR2 from the germline V gene are SGDLS and YYNGEE. The CDR3 totals 15 residues.

J is TRBJ1-2 and V is TRBV28; 10 bases fit TRBD1. The CDR3 has 15 residues. The germline V gene has CDR1 MDHEN and CDR2 SYDVKM. The V gene end was trimmed by 5 bases and the J gene end by 5 bases; junction bases not matched to a gene: 8. The CDR3 coding sequence is TGTGCCAGCAGTCGCGACAGGGGGCTTTGGTATGGCTACACCTTC. Amino acids: CASSRDRGLWYGYTF.

J is TRBJ1-3 and V is TRBV30; D perhaps matches TRBD1 (6 bases). Germline CDR1 and CDR2: GTSNPN and SVGIG (reference sequence). The CDR3 is 12 residues long. CDR3 loop: CGVAGVGNTIYF. In DNA form, the CDR3 reads TGTGGGGTCGCAGGGGTCGGTAACACCATATATTTT.

This clone was observed a handful of times. The CDR3 loop reads CASSPRDRSSYEQYF. The CDR3 DNA reads as TGTGCCAGCTCACCCAGGGACAGAAGCTCCTACGAGCAGTACTTC. The genes are TRBV18 and TRBJ2-7, with TRBD1 matching over 7 bases. The germline gives CDR1 KGHSH, CDR2 LQKENI. This CDR3 contains 15 residues. The junction had 5 bases not matched to a gene; V was cut back by 3 bases and J by 0 bases. Full variable domain (rest looked up from reference TRBV18 and TRBJ2-7): NAGVMQNPRHLVRRRGQEARLRCSPMKGHSHVYWYRQLPEEGLKFMVYLQKENIIDESGMPKERFSAEFPKEGPSILRIQQVVRGDSAAYFCASSPRDRSSYEQYFGPGTRLTVT.

The J gene is TRBJ1-2, the V gene TRBV9; 8 positions agree with TRBD1. The J segment lost 1 base and the V segment lost 3 bases, leaving 5 bases of the junction unmatched. Germline loops: CDR1 SGDLS, CDR2 YYNGEE. This CDR3 spans 15 amino acids. The CDR3 nucleotides are TGTGCCAGCAGCGATCAGGGGGCGCGTAACTATGGCTACACCTTC. Its protein product is CASSDQGARNYGYTF. Looking up the rest from reference TRBV9 and TRBJ1-2 gives the full variable domain: DSGVTQTPKHLITATGQRVTLRCSPRSGDLSVYWYQQSLDQGLQFLIQYYNGEERAKGNILERFSAQQFPDLHSELNLSSLELGDSALYFCASSDQGARNYGYTFGSGTRLTVV.

The chain recombines TRBV7-3 with TRBJ2-1; unclear D gene. The germline CDR1 and CDR2 sequences are SGHTA and FQGTGA. The CDR3 sequence is 13 residues long. Between the trimmed V and J ends, which lost 1 base and 3 bases, there was a span of 4 bases. CDR3 sequence (DNA): TGTGCCAGCAGCTTAAACAACTACAATGAGCAGTTCTTC. Its translation: CASSLNNYNEQFF.

The gene calls are TRBV28 and TRBJ2-7; no clear D. V was cut by 4 bases and J by 2 bases, with 27 bases left in between. The CDR3 spans 19 residues. CDR1 and CDR2 (germline): MDHEN, SYDVKM. The CDR3 sequence is CASSSNLSPHRSGTYEQYF. The CDR3 nucleotides read TGTGCCAGCAGTTCCAATTTGTCCCCCCACAGAAGTGGTACCTACGAGCAGTACTTC. The full variable domain, with the rest looked up from reference TRBV28 and TRBJ2-7, is DVKVTQSSRYLVKRTGEKVFLECVQDMDHENMFWYRQDPGLGLRLIYFSYDVKMKEKGDIPEGYSVSREKKERFSLILESASTNQTSMYLCASSSNLSPHRSGTYEQYFGPGTRLTVT.

The genes are TRBV19 and TRBJ1-4; 7 nucleotides agree with TRBD1. This CDR3 has 13 amino acids. Trimming took 5 bases from V and 8 from J; bases not matched to a gene: 5. Germline V gene lookup returns CDR1 LNHDA and CDR2 SQIVND (reference sequence). The CDR3 coding sequence is TGTGCCAGTAGTCGACAGGGAAGAGAAAAACTGTTTTTT. Its translation is CASSRQGREKLFF.

V usage is TRBV6-1 and J usage is TRBJ2-5; the D is unclear. V gave up 3 bases and J gave up 5 bases, with 10 bases separating them. The CDR3 is 13 amino acids. Germline V lookup: CDR1 MNHNS, CDR2 SASEGT. CDR3: CASSDRFSETQYF. The CDR3 DNA is TGTGCCAGCAGTGATCGGTTCTCGGAGACCCAGTACTTC.

The V and J genes are TRBV2 and TRBJ2-2; 8 bases align to TRBD1. The ends lost 7 bases at V and 4 bases at J; junction bases unmatched: 5. Per germline, CDR1 SNHLY and CDR2 FYNNEI. The CDR3 spans 14 residues. CDR3 sequence (DNA): TGTGCCAGCATGCAGGGGGCGAGCACCGGGGAGCTGTTTTTT. Its protein product is CASMQGASTGELFF.

The chain combines TRBV5-6 with TRBJ2-5, with D possibly being TRBD1 (6 bases). The CDR3 contains 14 residues. Trimming stripped 4 bases from V and 1 base from J, with 11 bases between. Germline CDR1 is SGHDT and CDR2 is YYEEEE. Here the CDR3 DNA reads TGTGCCAGCAGCCGGACAGCCGGCCAAGAGACCCAGTACTTC. Its protein is CASSRTAGQETQYF.

The gene calls are TRBV30 and TRBJ1-4, with D unclear. This CDR3 comprises 13 residues. Trimming took off 1 base at V and 4 bases at J, with 7 bases between the two ends. Looked up from germline, CDR1 is GTSNPN and CDR2 is SVGIG (reference sequence). The CDR3 is CAWSAGYNEKLFF. In DNA, the CDR3 is TGTGCCTGGAGTGCAGGATATAATGAAAAACTGTTTTTT.

V and J are TRBV7-8 and TRBJ2-7; 11 bases map to TRBD2. The CDR3 is made up of 14 amino acids. V trimming: 6 bases; J trimming: 0 bases; junction bases outside the gene matches: 1. Germline V gene data show CDR1 as SGHVS and CDR2 as FQNEAQ. The CDR3, as DNA: TGTGCCAGCAGAACTAGCGGGAGCTCCTACGAGCAGTACTTC. It yields the protein CASRTSGSSYEQYF.

The rearrangement links TRBV10-2 to TRBJ2-7; D perhaps matches TRBD2 (5 bases). V gave up 7 bases and J gave up 2 bases, with 12 bases separating them. This CDR3 contains 13 residues. In germline, CDR1 is WSHSY, CDR2 SAAADI. The CDR3, as DNA: TGCGCCAGCAATCCCGGGAACACCTACGAGCAGTACTTC. This encodes CASNPGNTYEQYF.

The chain has TRBV28 and TRBJ1-4; 9 bases are a match to TRBD1. Germline values: CDR1 MDHEN, CDR2 SYDVKM. This CDR3 contains 15 residues. Trimming at V came to 3 bases and at J to 8 bases, leaving 7 bases not matched to a gene. CDR3 sequence (DNA): TGTGCCAGCAGTTTGGACGGGACAGGGCTAGAAAAACTGTTTTTT. Its translation: CASSLDGTGLEKLFF.

The V gene is TRBV28, the J gene TRBJ1-5; D remains ambiguous. CDR3 length: 14 amino acids. V lost 7 bases and J 4 bases, leaving 14 bases between the germline ends. Looked up from germline, CDR1 is MDHEN and CDR2 is SYDVKM. Written as DNA, the CDR3 is TGTGCCAGCAACTTAAGCGATCGAAATCAGCCCCAGCATTTT. Encoded protein: CASNLSDRNQPQHF.

This clone was observed a single time. The chain has TRBV7-3 and TRBJ2-1, with TRBD2 matching 12 bases. Losses at the gene ends were 3 bases for V and 9 bases for J; bases not matched to a gene: 6. The CDR3 contains 15 residues. Germline lookup yields CDR1 SGHTA and CDR2 FQGTGA. DNA for the CDR3: TGTGCCAGCAGCTTTCTAGCGGGAGGGCCGGGTGAGCAGTTCTTC. Translated: CASSFLAGGPGEQFF.

The rearrangement joins TRBV5-5 to TRBJ2-1, with 7 nucleotides matching TRBD2. This CDR3 has 14 residues. J was trimmed by 8 bases and V by 5 bases; bases with no gene match: 10. Germline V CDR1 and CDR2: SGHKS, YYEKEE (reference sequence). The CDR3 spells CASSTWTSFDEQFF. CDR3 nucleotide sequence: TGTGCCAGCAGTACGTGGACTAGTTTCGATGAGCAGTTCTTC.

This chain joins TRBV25-1 and TRBJ2-2; 8 bases map to TRBD2. CDR3 size: 16 residues. Looked up from germline, CDR1 is MGHDK and CDR2 is SYGVNS. J gave up 0 bases and V 7 bases, and 7 bases lay outside the gene matches. The CDR3 is CASTLSGLANTGELFF. For the CDR3, the DNA is TGTGCCAGCACACTTTCGGGACTAGCGAACACCGGGGAGCTGTTTTTT.

The chain couples TRBV15 to TRBJ2-7; a possible D gene is TRBD2 (6 bases). Germline V gives CDR1 LNHNV, CDR2 YYDKDF (reference sequence). CDR3 length: 16 residues. Trimming cost V 2 bases and J 3 bases, with 17 bases left between them. Written as DNA, the CDR3 is TGTGCCACCAGCAGATCTACCGGGGGACTTGTCTACGAGCAGTACTTC. The encoded protein is CATSRSTGGLVYEQYF.

The J gene is TRBJ1-2, the V gene TRBV6-5, with 8 nucleotides matching TRBD1. The ends lost 6 bases at V and 4 bases at J; junction bases unmatched: 4. In germline, CDR1 is MNHEY, CDR2 SVGAGI. This CDR3 is 13 amino acids long. Here the CDR3 DNA reads TGTGCCAGCAGGAGAGGGACAGGCTATGGCTACACCTTC. Translated: CASRRGTGYGYTF.

DNA of the CDR3: TGTGCCAGCAGCTTCGGCAGGCTAAACGAGCAGTACTTC. Protein: CASSFGRLNEQYF. The chain uses TRBV13 and TRBJ2-7; D remains ambiguous. The CDR3 contains 13 residues. V was shortened by 3 bases and J by 5 bases, with 11 bases between the two germline ends. Germline values: CDR1 PRHDT, CDR2 FYEKMQ (reference sequence).

The rearrangement joins TRBV18 to TRBJ2-1, with 11 bases lining up with TRBD2. Germline V gives CDR1 KGHSH, CDR2 LQKENI. V lost 3 bases and J lost 10; bases outside the gene matches: 8. The CDR3 length is 15 residues. The CDR3 DNA reads as TGTGCCAGCTCACCTTCCGGACTAGCGGGTCGAGAGCAGTTCTTC. The encoded protein is CASSPSGLAGREQFF.

This clone has a single count. This chain links TRBV6-2 or TRBV6-3 with TRBJ1-2; a possible D gene is TRBD1 (6 bases). V lost 5 bases, J lost 0 bases, and 13 bases lay in between. The V gene's germline CDR1 is MNHEY and CDR2 SVGEGT. CDR3 length: 15 residues. This CDR3 reads CASSRRGASNYGYTF. CDR3 nucleotides: TGTGCCAGCAGTCGCCGGGGGGCGTCTAACTATGGCTACACCTTC.

CDR3 amino acids: CATSDYAAGYSEQFF. CDR3 coding DNA: TGTGCCACCAGTGATTATGCAGCGGGATATTCTGAGCAGTTCTTC. V usage is TRBV24-1 and J usage is TRBJ2-1; 7 nucleotides line up with TRBD2. V lost 2 bases, J lost 9 bases, and 9 bases stayed unmatched. Germline V gene sequence: CDR1 KGHDR, CDR2 SFDVKD. This CDR3 has 15 amino acids.

The chain is built from TRBV9 and TRBJ2-1; D possibly corresponds to TRBD1 (6 bases). CDR1 is SGDLS, CDR2 YYNGEE, per germline. The length of the CDR3 is 13 residues. V shed 3 bases and J shed 4 bases, with 8 bases lying between them. In DNA, the CDR3 is TGTGCCAGCAGCGCCGGGACATACAATGAGCAGTTCTTC. This sequence encodes CASSAGTYNEQFF.

The J gene is TRBJ1-1, the V gene TRBV28; a weak D match, TRBD1 (5 bases). CDR1 is MDHEN and CDR2 is SYDVKM in the germline V gene. CDR3 length equals 13 residues. V shed 6 bases and J shed 11 bases, with 19 bases lying between them. The CDR3 spells CASSTYRRVAAFF. The CDR3 DNA sequence: TGTGCCAGCAGCACCTACCGCAGGGTAGCCGCTTTCTTT.